The table lists the clone carrying this T cell receptor (beta chain) with a few counts. Its antigen is currently unknown. Specified treatment: oral pan-JAK inhibitor, 5-10 mg twice daily. Lesional scalp tissue (obtained by punch biopsy) and peripheral blood were collected from alopecia areata patients. This sample was taken from a study of CD8+ T cells in alopecia areata. Study overall: Treated patients received severity scores based on the percentage of scalp area affected.

The authors extracted RNA and reverse transcribed it into cDNA as the sequencing template. The method was immunoSEQ multiplex PCR; TCRdb's version includes in-frame clones alone and lacks a portion of them. Of more than 150,000 clones in the sample, about 51% were seen once. Study findings and constraints: Clonality was higher in lesional than normal scalp, especially in alopecia totalis/universalis.

The CDR3 loop spans 18 amino acids. The V end lost 5 bases, the J end lost 0 bases, and 22 bases lay between the germline ends. Germline V gene data show CDR1 as SGHTA and CDR2 as FQGNSA. The sequence was collected from a human donor with alopecia areata. The J gene is TRBJ2-5, the V gene TRBV7-2, with D tentatively TRBD1 (6 bases). This specimen consisted of CD8+ T cells sorted from blood, obtained at week 52, from a patient treated with tofacitinib. The CDR3 bases are TGTGCCAGCAGCCCGGGATCCCGGGACACAACTTACCAAGAGACCCAGTACTTC. Amino acid sequence: CASSPGSRDTTYQETQYF.